Listed below are T cell receptor beta chains from one sample, sequenced in a study of metastatic and nonmetastatic thyroid tumors. TCRdb re-clonotyped the PCR reads through MiXCR. The profile shows about 93,000 clones, 10% to 15% of them singletons. Specimen: blood. These receptor sequences come from a female donor with papillary thyroid cancer or a benign thyroid nodule (not recorded which). Some clones in this sample may be carry-over from other donors' samples. Each CDR3 is given with its conserved first and last residue. The order of the fields is J gene, CDR3 length, clone size, V gene, D gene, CDR3 protein, CDR3 DNA. The D gene is left open where the match is weak. Clone size, where shown, is once, few, many, or a class for clones that have expanded.

J: TRBJ2-7; length: 17; size: many; V: TRBV5-1; D: TRBD1; CDR3: CASSAAPRTGGLDEQYF; DNA: TGCGCCAGCAGTGCGGCTCCCCGGACAGGGGGCTTGGACGAGCAGTACTTC
J: TRBJ1-5; length: 14; size: many; V: TRBV30; D: NA; CDR3: CAWSAIGSNQPQHF; DNA: TGTGCCTGGAGTGCAATCGGGAGCAATCAGCCCCAGCATTTT
J: TRBJ1-5; length: 12; size: many; V: TRBV19; D: NA; CDR3: CASSIVNQPQHF; DNA: TGTGCCAGTAGTATAGTCAATCAGCCCCAGCATTTT
J: TRBJ2-5; length: 14; size: many; V: TRBV20-1; D: NA; CDR3: CSAPPLASQETQYF; DNA: TGCAGTGCTCCCCCCCTAGCGTCCCAAGAGACCCAGTACTTC
J: TRBJ2-1; length: 14; size: many; V: TRBV6-2/TRBV6-3; D: NA; CDR3: CASSYSGSLSEQFF; DNA: TGTGCCAGCAGTTACTCGGGTAGCCTCAGTGAGCAGTTCTTC
J: TRBJ1-3; length: 15; size: many; V: TRBV10-3; D: NA; CDR3: CAIKEGVGSGNTIYF; DNA: TGTGCCATCAAGGAAGGAGTGGGATCTGGAAACACCATATATTTT
J: TRBJ1-5; length: 16; size: NA; V: TRBV9; D: TRBD1; CDR3: CASSSGQGASNKPKHF; DNA: TGTGCCAGCAGCTCCGGACAGGGGGCTAGCAATAAGCCCAAGCATTTT
J: TRBJ2-7; length: 14; size: many; V: TRBV6-2/TRBV6-3; D: TRBD2; CDR3: CASSRTSGTHEQYF; DNA: TGTGCCAGCAGCAGGACTAGCGGGACCCACGAGCAGTACTTC
J: TRBJ2-5; length: 15; size: few; V: TRBV20-1; D: NA; CDR3: CSATPTGWGDETQYF; DNA: TGCAGTGCAACCCCCACAGGGTGGGGGGACGAGACCCAGTACTTC
J: TRBJ2-5; length: 16; size: many; V: TRBV2; D: NA; CDR3: CASSRSPSVLQETQYF; DNA: TGTGCCAGCAGTCGAAGCCCCTCGGTCCTCCAAGAGACCCAGTACTTC
J: TRBJ2-1; length: 12; size: many; V: TRBV2; D: TRBD2; CDR3: CASRLAGDEQFF; DNA: TGTGCCAGCAGACTAGCGGGAGATGAGCAGTTCTTC
J: TRBJ1-4; length: 13; size: many; V: TRBV20-1; D: TRBD1; CDR3: CSATRGPDEKLFF; DNA: TGCAGTGCTACCAGGGGGCCCGATGAAAAACTGTTTTTT
J: TRBJ2-2; length: 14; size: many; V: TRBV5-6; D: NA; CDR3: CASSLAVATGELFF; DNA: TGTGCCAGCAGCTTGGCCGTTGCCACCGGGGAGCTGTTTTTT
J: TRBJ2-5; length: 16; size: many; V: TRBV5-1; D: NA; CDR3: CASSSLGIPRQETQYF; DNA: TGCGCCAGCAGCTCCCTCGGTATCCCCCGCCAAGAGACCCAGTACTTC
J: TRBJ2-1; length: 14; size: many; V: TRBV29-1; D: TRBD2; CDR3: CSVGLAGAYNEQFF; DNA: TGCAGCGTTGGTCTAGCGGGAGCTTACAATGAGCAGTTCTTC
J: TRBJ2-3; length: 16; size: many; V: TRBV9; D: TRBD2; CDR3: CASSVAPLAGTDTQYF; DNA: TGTGCCAGCAGCGTAGCCCCCCTAGCGGGCACAGATACGCAGTATTTT
J: TRBJ1-2; length: 14; size: many; V: TRBV2; D: NA; CDR3: CASSGGQGNYGYTF; DNA: TGTGCCAGTTCCGGGGGGCAAGGAAACTATGGCTACACCTTC
J: TRBJ1-1; length: 14; size: many; V: TRBV6-1; D: NA; CDR3: CASRPQTRGTEAFF; DNA: TGTGCCAGCAGGCCGCAAACAAGGGGCACTGAAGCTTTCTTT